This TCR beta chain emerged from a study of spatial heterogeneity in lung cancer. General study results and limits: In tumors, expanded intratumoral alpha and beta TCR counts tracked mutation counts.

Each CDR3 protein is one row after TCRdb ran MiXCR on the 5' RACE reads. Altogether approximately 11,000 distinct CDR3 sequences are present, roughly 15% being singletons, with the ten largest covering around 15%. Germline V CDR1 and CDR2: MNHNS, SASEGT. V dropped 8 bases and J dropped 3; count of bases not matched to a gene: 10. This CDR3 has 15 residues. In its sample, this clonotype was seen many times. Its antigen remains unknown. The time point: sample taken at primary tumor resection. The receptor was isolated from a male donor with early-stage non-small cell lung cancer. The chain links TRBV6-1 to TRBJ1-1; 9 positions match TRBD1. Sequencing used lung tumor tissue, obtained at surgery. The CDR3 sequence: CASFTGGAGDTEAFF. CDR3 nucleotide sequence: TGTGCCAGCTTTACAGGGGGCGCGGGGGACACTGAAGCTTTCTTT.